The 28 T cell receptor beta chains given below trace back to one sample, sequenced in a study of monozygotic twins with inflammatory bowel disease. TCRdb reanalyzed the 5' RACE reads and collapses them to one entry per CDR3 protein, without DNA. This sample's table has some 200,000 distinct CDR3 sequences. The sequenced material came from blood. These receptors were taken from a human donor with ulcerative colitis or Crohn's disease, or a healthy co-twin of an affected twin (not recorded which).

The CDR3 is CASSLLAGGLNEQYF. The genes are TRBV5-4 and TRBJ2-7; TCRdb reports TRBD1, a call that lacks DNA to check it against. This CDR3 comprises 15 residues. Looked up from germline, CDR1 is SGHNT and CDR2 is YYREEE (reference sequence). Together with reference TRBV5-4 and TRBJ2-7, the CDR3 gives the full variable domain: ETGVTQSPTHLIKTRGQQVTLRCSSQSGHNTVSWYQQALGQGPQFIFQYYREEENGRGNFPPRFSGLQFPNYSSELNVNALELDDSALYLCASSLLAGGLNEQYFGPGTRLTVT.

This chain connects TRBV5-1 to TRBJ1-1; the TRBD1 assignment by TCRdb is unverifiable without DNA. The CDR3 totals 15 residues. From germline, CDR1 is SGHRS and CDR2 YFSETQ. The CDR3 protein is CASSLDGQGYAEAFF. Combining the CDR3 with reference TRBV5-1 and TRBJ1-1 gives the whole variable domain KAGVTQTPRYLIKTRGQQVTLSCSPISGHRSVSWYQQTPGQGLQFLFEYFSETQRNKGNFPGRFSGRQFSNSRSEMNVSTLELGDSALYLCASSLDGQGYAEAFFGQGTRLTVV.

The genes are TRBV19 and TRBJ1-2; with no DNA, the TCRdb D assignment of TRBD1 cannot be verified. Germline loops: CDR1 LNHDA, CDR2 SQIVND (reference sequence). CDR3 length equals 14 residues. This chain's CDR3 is CASSVQTGNYGYTF.

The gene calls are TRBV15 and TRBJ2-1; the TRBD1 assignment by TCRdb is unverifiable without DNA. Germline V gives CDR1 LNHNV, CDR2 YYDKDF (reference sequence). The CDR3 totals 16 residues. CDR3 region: CATSRDRGTGGNEQFF.

The CDR3 loop reads CASSPRTGSMNTEAFF. The chain links TRBV3-1 to TRBJ1-1; the D call from TCRdb, TRBD1, cannot be confirmed without DNA. Germline V lookup: CDR1 LGHDT, CDR2 YNNKEL (reference sequence). The CDR3 loop spans 16 amino acids. Full variable domain (outside the CDR3, taken from reference TRBV3-1 and TRBJ1-1): DTAVSQTPKYLVTQMGNDKSIKCEQNLGHDTMYWYKQDSKKFLKIMFSYNNKELIINETVPNRFSPKSPDKAHLNLHINSLELGDSAVYFCASSPRTGSMNTEAFFGQGTRLTVV.

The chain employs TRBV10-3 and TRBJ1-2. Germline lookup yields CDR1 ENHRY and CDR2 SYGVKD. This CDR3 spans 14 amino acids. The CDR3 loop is CAISLAGANYGYTF.

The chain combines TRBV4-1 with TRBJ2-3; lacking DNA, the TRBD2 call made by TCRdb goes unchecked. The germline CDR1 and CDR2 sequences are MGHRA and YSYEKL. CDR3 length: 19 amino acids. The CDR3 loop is CASSQAPLLSGGFTDTQYF.

CDR3 loop: CASSVRDFTDTQYF. The V gene is TRBV19, the J gene TRBJ2-3; there is no DNA to check the TCRdb D call of TRBD2. Germline CDR1 reads LNHDA; CDR2 reads SQIVND (reference sequence). The CDR3 is 14 amino acids.

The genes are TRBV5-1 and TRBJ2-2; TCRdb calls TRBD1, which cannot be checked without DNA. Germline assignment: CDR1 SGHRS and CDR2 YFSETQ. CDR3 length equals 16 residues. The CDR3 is CASSRGQGAGTGELFF.

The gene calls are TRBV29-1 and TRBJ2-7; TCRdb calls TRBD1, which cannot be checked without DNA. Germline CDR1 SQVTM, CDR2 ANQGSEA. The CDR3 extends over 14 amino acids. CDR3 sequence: CSASFGTGDYEQYF.

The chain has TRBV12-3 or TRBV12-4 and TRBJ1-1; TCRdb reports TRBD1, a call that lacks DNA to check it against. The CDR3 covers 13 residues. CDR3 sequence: CASGGQLGTEAFF.

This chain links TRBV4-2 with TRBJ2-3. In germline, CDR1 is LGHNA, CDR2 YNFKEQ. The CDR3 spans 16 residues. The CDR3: CASSQPLGSSTDTQYF.

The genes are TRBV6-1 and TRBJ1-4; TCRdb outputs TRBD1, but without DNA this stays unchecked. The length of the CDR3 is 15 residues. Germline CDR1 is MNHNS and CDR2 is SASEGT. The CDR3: CASSRTGTANEKLFF.

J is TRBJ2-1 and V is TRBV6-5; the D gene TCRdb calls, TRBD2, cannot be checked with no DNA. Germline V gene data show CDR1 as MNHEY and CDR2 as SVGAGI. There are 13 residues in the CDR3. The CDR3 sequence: CATGGVRSNEQFF.

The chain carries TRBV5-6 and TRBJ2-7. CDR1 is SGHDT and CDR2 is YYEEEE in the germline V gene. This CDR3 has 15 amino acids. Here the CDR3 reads CASSPTARQTYEQYF.

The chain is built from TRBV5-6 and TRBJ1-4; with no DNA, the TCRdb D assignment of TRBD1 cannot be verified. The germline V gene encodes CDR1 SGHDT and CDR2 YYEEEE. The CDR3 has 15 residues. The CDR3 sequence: CASSLEYGRNEKLFF.

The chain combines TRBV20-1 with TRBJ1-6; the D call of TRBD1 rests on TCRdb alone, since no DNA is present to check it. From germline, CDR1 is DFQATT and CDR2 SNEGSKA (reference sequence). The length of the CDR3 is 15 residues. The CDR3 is CSAPPQGLGNSPLHF.

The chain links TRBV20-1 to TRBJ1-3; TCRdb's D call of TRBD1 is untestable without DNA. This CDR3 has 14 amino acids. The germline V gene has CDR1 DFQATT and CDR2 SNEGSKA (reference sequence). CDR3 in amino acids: CSASSGESGNTIYF.

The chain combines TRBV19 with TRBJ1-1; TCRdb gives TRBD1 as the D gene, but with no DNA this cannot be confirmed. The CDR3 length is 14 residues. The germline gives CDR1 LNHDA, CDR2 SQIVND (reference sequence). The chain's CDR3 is CASIPSGMNTEAFF.

The chain's CDR3 is CASSLKTIPEEDTQYF. V gene TRBV5-1 combines with J gene TRBJ2-3; as DNA is missing, the TRBD1 call by TCRdb cannot be tested. The germline CDR1 and CDR2 sequences are SGHRS and YFSETQ. This CDR3 region has 16 residues.

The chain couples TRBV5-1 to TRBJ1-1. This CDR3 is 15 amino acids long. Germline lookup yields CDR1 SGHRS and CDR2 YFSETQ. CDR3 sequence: CASSSRPRMNTEAFF.

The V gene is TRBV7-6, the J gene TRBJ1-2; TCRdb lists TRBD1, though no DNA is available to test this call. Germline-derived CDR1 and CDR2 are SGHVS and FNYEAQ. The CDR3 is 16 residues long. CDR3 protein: CASSRKPGPPDYGYTF.

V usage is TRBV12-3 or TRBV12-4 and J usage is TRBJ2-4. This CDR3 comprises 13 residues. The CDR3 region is CASSFGLKNIQYF.

CDR3 sequence reads: CASSQKGRPNNEQFF. The rearrangement uses TRBV7-9 and TRBJ2-1; TCRdb gives TRBD1 as the D gene, but with no DNA this cannot be confirmed. Germline-derived CDR1 and CDR2 are SEHNR and FQNEAQ (reference sequence). The CDR3 loop spans 15 amino acids.

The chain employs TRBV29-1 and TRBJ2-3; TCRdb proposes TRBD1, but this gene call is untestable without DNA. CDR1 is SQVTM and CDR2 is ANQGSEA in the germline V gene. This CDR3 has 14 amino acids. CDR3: CSVRVAGAADTQYF.

The CDR3 sequence is CSATRDNTEAFF. The gene calls are TRBV20-1 and TRBJ1-1; as DNA is missing, the TRBD1 call by TCRdb cannot be tested. CDR1 and CDR2 (germline): DFQATT, SNEGSKA (reference sequence). The CDR3 contains 12 residues.

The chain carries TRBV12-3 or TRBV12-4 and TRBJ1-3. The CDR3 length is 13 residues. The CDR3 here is CASSSMGGYTIYF.

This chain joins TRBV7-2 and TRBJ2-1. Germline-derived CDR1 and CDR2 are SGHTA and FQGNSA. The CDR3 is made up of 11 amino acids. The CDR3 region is CASSPDTGQFF.